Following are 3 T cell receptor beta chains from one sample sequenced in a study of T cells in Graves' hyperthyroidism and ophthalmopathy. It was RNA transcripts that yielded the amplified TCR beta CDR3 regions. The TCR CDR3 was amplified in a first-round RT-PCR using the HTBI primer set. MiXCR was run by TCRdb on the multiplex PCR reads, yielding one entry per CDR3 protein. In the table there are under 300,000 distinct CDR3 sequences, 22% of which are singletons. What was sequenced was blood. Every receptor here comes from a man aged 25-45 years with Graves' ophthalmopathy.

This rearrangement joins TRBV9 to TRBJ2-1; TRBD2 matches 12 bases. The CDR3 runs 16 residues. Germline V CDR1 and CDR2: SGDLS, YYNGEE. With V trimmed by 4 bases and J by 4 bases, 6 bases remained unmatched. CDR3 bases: TGTGCCAGCAGCCCTCCGGGACTAGCGGGTTACAATGAGCAGTTCTTC. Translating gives CASSPPGLAGYNEQFF.

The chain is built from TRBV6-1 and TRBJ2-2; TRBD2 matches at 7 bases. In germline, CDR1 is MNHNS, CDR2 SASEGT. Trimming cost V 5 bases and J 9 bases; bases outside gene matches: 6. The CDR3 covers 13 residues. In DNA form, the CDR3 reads TGTGCCAGCAGTAGCGGGAAGGGGCGGGAGCTGTTTTTT. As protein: CASSSGKGRELFF.

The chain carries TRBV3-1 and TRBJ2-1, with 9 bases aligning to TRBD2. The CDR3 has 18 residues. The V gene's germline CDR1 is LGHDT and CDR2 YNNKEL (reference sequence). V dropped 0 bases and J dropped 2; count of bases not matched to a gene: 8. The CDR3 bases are TGTGCCAGCAGCCAAGATGTAGCGGGAGTCCCTCCCTACAATGAGCAGTTCTTC. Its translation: CASSQDVAGVPPYNEQFF.